This T cell receptor beta chain was retrieved from a study of T cell responses to AZD1222 COVID-19 vaccine. Study-wide results and caveats: Females made up more of the donors, who were largely white British, and clonal diversity may have come out too low.

As to this clone: Antigen specificity is unknown.

The protocol was immunoSEQ multiplex PCR, while the TCRdb copy is restricted to in-frame clones and leaves out a portion. The sample lists about 160,000 clones, around 90% occurring once. The receptor was derived from an adult in good health. Sequencing used peripheral blood, obtained on day 0 of AZD1222 vaccination.

The CDR3: CASSFADRDYPNEQFF. The DNA for the CDR3 is TGTGCCAGCAGCTTTGCCGACCGGGACTATCCTAATGAGCAGTTCTTC. This chain links TRBV12-1 with TRBJ2-1; TRBD2 is the table's D call and was not checked against the DNA. TRBV12-1 is a documented pseudogene. This CDR3 has 16 residues.